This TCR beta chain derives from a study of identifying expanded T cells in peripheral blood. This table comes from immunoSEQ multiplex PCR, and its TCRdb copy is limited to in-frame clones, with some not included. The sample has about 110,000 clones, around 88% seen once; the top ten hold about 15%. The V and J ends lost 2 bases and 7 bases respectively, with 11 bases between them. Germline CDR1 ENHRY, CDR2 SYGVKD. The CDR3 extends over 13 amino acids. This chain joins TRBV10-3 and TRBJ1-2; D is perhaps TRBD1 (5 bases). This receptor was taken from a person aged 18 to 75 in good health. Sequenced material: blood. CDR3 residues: CAISEGTGRGYTF. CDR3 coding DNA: TGTGCCATCAGTGAGGGAACAGGCCGTGGCTACACCTTC.